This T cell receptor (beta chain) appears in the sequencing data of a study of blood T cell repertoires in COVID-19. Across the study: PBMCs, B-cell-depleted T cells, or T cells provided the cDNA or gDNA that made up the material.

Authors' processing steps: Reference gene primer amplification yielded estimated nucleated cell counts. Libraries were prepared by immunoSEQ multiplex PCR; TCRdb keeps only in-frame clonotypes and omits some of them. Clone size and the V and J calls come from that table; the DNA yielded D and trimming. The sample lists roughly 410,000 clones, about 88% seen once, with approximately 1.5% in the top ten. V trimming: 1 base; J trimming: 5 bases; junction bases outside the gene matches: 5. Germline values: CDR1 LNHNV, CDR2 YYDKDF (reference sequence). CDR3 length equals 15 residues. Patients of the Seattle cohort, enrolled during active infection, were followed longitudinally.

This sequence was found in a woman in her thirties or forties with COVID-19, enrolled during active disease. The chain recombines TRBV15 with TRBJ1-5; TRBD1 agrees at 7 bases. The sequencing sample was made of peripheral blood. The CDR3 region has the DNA TGTGCCACCAGCAGAGCCGGGACAGACTATCAGCCCCAGCATTTT. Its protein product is CATSRAGTDYQPQHF. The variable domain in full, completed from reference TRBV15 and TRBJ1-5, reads DAMVIQNPRYQVTQFGKPVTLSCSQTLNHNVMYWYQQKSSQAPKLLFHYYDKDFNNEADTPDNFQSRRPNTSFCFLDIRSPGLGDTAMYLCATSRAGTDYQPQHFGDGTRLSIL.